This T cell receptor (beta chain) is from a study of shared clonotypes between healthy human individuals (dated by TCRdb to between 2020 and 2021). About the full investigation: The cohort included a few men and a couple of women between 18 and 49 years of age. Different laboratories and diverse techniques were used to prepare libraries and sequence TCR repertoires, to increase sequencing depth and limit assay-specific biases. To estimate repertoire size and how much clonotypes are shared between individuals, the study performed deep sequencing of blood TCR repertoires from roughly five healthy adults. For each donor, three plates each were used for CD4 naive and CD4 memory, two plates were used for CD8 naive, and one plate was used for CD8 memory. Each donor's leukapheresis produced roughly between about 0.85 and 10 billion PBMCs.

This clone was observed at least ten times. Its antigen is unknown. The record has no base qualities; no much larger clone is one base away. Beyond this particular receptor, the publication reports: Pairwise subsampling indicated that sequencing depth was expected to affect the degree of clonotype sharing among donors. Only blood was sampled, and tissue TCR repertoires likely differ from those in blood. Because the study included only a small number of donors, the genetic and exposure-history diversity represented was limited. Across a handful of donors, approximately 4.9% of naive CD4, roughly 3.4% of naive CD8, around 2.1% of memory CD4, and about 0.4% of memory CD8 clonotypes were shared. Larger estimated clonotype richness was generally found for naive subsets than for memory subsets. Compared with non-shared clonotypes, the clonotypes found in all four sorted-subset donors had higher generation probabilities. Incomplete sequencing was indicated by rarefaction of sorted-subset datasets, despite the large sequencing depth.

Donors were healthy HIV-negative adults with no recently reported acute infections or vaccinations. Only Caucasian adults living in Nashville, Tennessee, USA were represented among the donors. CD4+ T cells were enriched by magnetic negative selection; naive cells were then positively selected on CD45RA, and the negative fraction formed the memory subset. After blood collection by leukapheresis, PBMCs were isolated using Ficoll-Histopaque density gradient centrifugation and then cryopreserved in the vapor phase of liquid nitrogen. Analytical flow cytometry was used to check the purity and quantity of each magnetically sorted T cell population. Genomic DNA was isolated from each sorted fraction and quantified by UV absorbance on a Nanodrop 2000c. Using the deep immunoSEQ assay, multiplex PCR amplified TCR CDR3 regions from genomic DNA. Extracted genomic DNA from each cell subset was spread evenly across all wells of several immunoSEQ 96-well plates, with each plate serving as a replicate. For sorted subsets, roughly 200 ng of genomic DNA, equivalent to 30,000 or so T cell genomes, went into each replicate PCR. Purified libraries were measured with a Qubit 3.0 fluorometer, size-checked on a Bioanalyzer 2100, and measured again with the KAPA Library Quantification kit. Every immunoSEQ 96-well plate was sequenced on a dedicated single-read 150-cycle Illumina NextSeq 550 flow cell. The paper's processing steps were these. Because the immunoSEQ output included only junctional sequences and no quality scores, the filtering could not be the same as the filtering used for full-length reads. To assign V/J genes and CDR3, sequences were annotated using PyIR, a Python wrapper for IgBLAST v1.9, with IMGT germline references. Any read was removed if the V/J assignment was weak (E-value above 1e-6), the CDR3 was missing, or the read contained stop codons, out-of-frame junctions, or ambiguous translated residues. A V3J clonotype was defined by an identical inferred V gene, J gene, and CDR3 amino acid sequence. To compute the percentage overlap between repertoires, the number of shared unique clonotypes was divided by the size of the smaller repertoire. Richness of each repertoire was evaluated using RTK rarefaction, the Chao1 estimator, and Recon v2.1 estimates of unobserved clonotypes. For all TCRbeta clonotypes obtained by the gDNA method from a few donors, generation probabilities were computed with OLGA. Held by TCRdb, this immuneACCESS table contains in-frame sequences only and omits some clones. Under half of the omission traces to an unresolved V gene where checked; the cause of the rest is unknown. D and trimming were read from the DNA, whereas the V and J calls and clone size are those reported in that table. The sample table records some 1 million clones; 60% to 80% of these occur just once. Roughly 1.5% of the sample is taken by the ten largest.

The CDR3 spans 15 residues, from the cysteine through the phenylalanine. Solely the CDR3 DNA is kept, with 45 bases framed from the first base. Trimming takes 1 base from V and 4 bases from J, and the germline ends sit 10 bases apart. Sequences MNHNS (CDR1) and SASEGT (CDR2) are obtained from the germline V gene. Sequencing input: memory CD4+ T cells sorted from blood. The cell subset or site label here, explained by the study, means: CD45RA-negative fraction. The chain was built from TRBV6-1 and TRBJ1-4; the best D guess is TRBD1, with 6 bases matching. This receptor was obtained from a young man in good health. CDR3 protein: CASSEGTANNEKLFF. The DNA sequence reads TGTGCCAGCAGTGAAGGGACAGCCAATAATGAAAAACTGTTTTTT.